This T cell receptor beta chain was documented in a study of cytomegalovirus exposure and HLA in healthy donors. Study observations and caveats: Researchers reported that a few CMV-associated chains were confirmed in vitro as CMV antigen-specific. The study found most TCR sequences rare, yet found some public TCRs in many donors. Within the 130 or so validation repertoires, first-cohort TCR clusters tended to co-occur, according to a later analysis.

The donors were members of the roughly 120-subject validation cohort (separate from the approximately 730-subject first cohort). The assay was immunoSEQ multiplex PCR, and TCRdb's table has in-frame clones only and misses some. The table lists 220,000 or so clones, around four fifths of them singletons. On this clone: Its antigen is unidentified.

The V segment lost 5 bases and the J segment 2 bases; nucleotides outside the gene matches: 5. This CDR3 region has 14 residues. In germline, CDR1 is MNHEY, CDR2 SVGAGI. This rearrangement joins TRBV6-5 to TRBJ1-1, with TRBD1 matching over 7 bases. The sequence came from a young woman in good health and CMV-seropositive. Sequenced input: PBMCs. For the CDR3, the DNA is TGTGCCAGCAGTCGACAGGGTTCTAACACTGAAGCTTTCTTT. Protein product: CASSRQGSNTEAFF.